This T cell receptor beta chain was identified during a study of T cell responses to AZD1222 COVID-19 vaccine. Findings and caveats of the study: Spike-wide vaccine-associated CD4 TCRs dominated at 160-218 and 743-854. Most donors were white British and more were female, and clonal diversity was possibly underestimated. Unmutated variant regions are reportedly the target of nearly half of TCRs that are spike-specific. It was only a handful of AZD1222 recipients who were seropositive at baseline.

Points on this clone: Its antigen remains unidentified.

Only in-frame clones appear in the TCRdb table, and some are missing; sequencing was by immunoSEQ multiplex PCR. The sample holds about 120,000 clones, roughly nine tenths seen once. The CDR3 runs 13 residues. CDR1 and CDR2 from the germline V gene are GTSNPN and SVGIG (reference sequence). The V end lost 3 bases, the J end lost 5 bases, and 13 bases lay between the germline ends. The TCR originated in an adult in good health. The rearrangement joins TRBV30 to TRBJ1-2; no clear D. This specimen was peripheral blood, taken on day 0 of AZD1222 vaccination. The CDR3 DNA is TGTGCCTGGAGGATCCGGCAGCTGTATGGCTACACCTTC. Residues: CAWRIRQLYGYTF.